This TCR beta chain was identified in a study of shared clonotypes between healthy human individuals. Donation came from healthy HIV-negative adults that had no recent acute infections or vaccinations. Assay: immunoSEQ multiplex PCR; the TCRdb copy retains only in-frame clones and omits some. The data show about half a million clones, less than 80% seen once. The CDR3 consists of 18 residues. CDR1 SGDLS and CDR2 YYNGEE come from the germline V gene. Trimming cost V 0 bases and J 2 bases; bases outside gene matches: 11. The rearrangement joins TRBV9 to TRBJ2-1; 7 nucleotides align to TRBD2. What was sequenced was PBMCs. This receptor was identified in a woman between 40 and 50 years old in good health. Some clones in this sample may be carry-over from other donors' samples. The CDR3 spells CASSVGGRWGGPYNEQFF. DNA of the CDR3: TGTGCCAGCAGCGTAGGTGGGCGATGGGGGGGTCCCTACAATGAGCAGTTCTTC.